These T cell receptor beta chains were read from a single sample in a study of T cells in localized non-small cell lung cancer. The method was immunoSEQ multiplex PCR; TCRdb's version includes in-frame clones alone and lacks a portion of them. The table lists about 74,000 clones, about 88% of them singletons, with roughly 1.4% in the top ten. The sequencing used peripheral blood, collected before any cancer treatment. The origin of the receptors is an older female donor with stage I lung adenocarcinoma. CDR3s include the opening cysteine and the closing phenylalanine or tryptophan. Each record gives: D gene, V gene, clone size, CDR3 protein. A D gene is named only where the DNA matches it firmly. Part of the rows lack a size; the others show once, few, many or a class for expanded clones.

>.|TRBV29-1|.
CSVEAASLNTEAFF
>.|TRBV7-8|.
CASSSGFRETQYF
>TRBD2|TRBV28|.
CASRVSGIQETQYF
>.|TRBV4-2|.
CASSQAGVMSNQPQHF
>.|TRBV9|.
CASSALGGPYGYTF
>.|TRBV5-8|.
CASTAANSGANVLTF
>TRBD2|TRBV6-6|.
CASSYSRASGGEQFF
>.|TRBV5-1|.
CASSLARRNTEAFF
>TRBD1|TRBV6-1|once
CASRGQGWHEQFF
>.|TRBV7-2|.
CASSLGADPNYGYTF
>TRBD2|TRBV9|.
CASSVGSGGGTDTQYF
>.|TRBV5-6|.
CASSPGTPQETQYF
>TRBD1|TRBV2|.
CASRVGTGGREKLFF
>TRBD1|TRBV6-6|.
CASSSTRGTGPYEQYF
>.|TRBV19|.
CASSPGGWTYNEQFF
>.|TRBV28|.
CASALWGGGRYEQYF
>TRBD1|TRBV7-2|.
CASSFQGASPQETQYF
>TRBD2|TRBV7-2|.
CASSRGLAGAGMDEQFF
>TRBD1|TRBV5-1|few
CASSTTGGMNTEAFF
>.|TRBV11-3|.
CASRGWVDGYTF
>.|TRBV5-1|.
CASSLSLPRSEQFF
>TRBD1|TRBV5-1|few
CASSLIGTGFYEQYF
>.|TRBV7-8|.
CASSVRVPGELFF
>TRBD2|TRBV7-2|.
CASSPLAGSYNEQFF
>TRBD1|TRBV5-1|few
CASGTGVNEQFF
>.|TRBV11-2|.
CASSLISRWNTEAFF
>.|TRBV18|.
CASSPAVANEKLFF
>.|TRBV5-1|.
CASSLELLGETQYF
>TRBD1|TRBV5-4|.
CASSLRTGPTDTQYF
>.|TRBV4-1|.
CASSSGTDTQYF
>.|TRBV4-2|.
CASSQAGGRDGYTF